This TCR beta chain was found in a study of regulatory T cells in long-lasting Graves disease. Library construction for TCR beta used iRepertoire HTBI primers and Arm-PCR of CDR3 regions. TCRdb re-called the multiplex PCR reads through MiXCR, storing one row per CDR3 protein. In the table there are hundreds of thousands of distinct CDR3 sequences, roughly 15% of which are singletons. Overall study findings and caveats: Limited sample numbers may have lowered accuracy.

Time point in this sample: newly diagnosed GD, antithyroid drugs for less than 3 months. RNA extracted from PBMCs served as the sequencing template. This clonotype came up a few times. Its antigen is as yet unknown. A single base separates this from a much larger clone, so it may be a read error. Germline V lookup: CDR1 MNHEY, CDR2 SMNVEV (reference sequence). The CDR3 consists of 14 residues. The data also belong to a second study, concerning T cells in Graves' hyperthyroidism and ophthalmopathy.

The material was peripheral blood mononuclear cells (PBMCs), obtained at new diagnosis, from a patient treated with antithyroid drugs. This TCR was recovered from a woman in her 30s with Graves disease. J is TRBJ2-3 and V is TRBV27; TRBD1 agrees at 7 bases. CDR3 sequence (DNA): TGTGTCAGCAGTTTTGGCAGGGGGTTCGATACGCAGTATTTT. As protein: CVSSFGRGFDTQYF.